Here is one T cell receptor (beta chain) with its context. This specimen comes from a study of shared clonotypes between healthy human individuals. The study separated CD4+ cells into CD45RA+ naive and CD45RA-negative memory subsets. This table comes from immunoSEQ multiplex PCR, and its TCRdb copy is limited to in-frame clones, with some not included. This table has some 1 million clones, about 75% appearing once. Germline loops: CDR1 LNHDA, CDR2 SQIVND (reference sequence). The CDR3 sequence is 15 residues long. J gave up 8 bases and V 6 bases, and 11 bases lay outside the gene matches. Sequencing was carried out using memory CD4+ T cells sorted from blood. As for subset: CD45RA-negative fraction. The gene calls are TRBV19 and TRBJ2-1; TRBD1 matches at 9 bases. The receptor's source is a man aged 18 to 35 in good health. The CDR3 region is CASSTGTGSFYEQFF. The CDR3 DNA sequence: TGTGCCAGTAGCACCGGGACAGGGTCCTTCTATGAGCAGTTCTTC.